These 2 T cell receptor beta chains originate from one sample sequenced in a study of radiation and T cells in renal cell carcinoma (TCRdb year 2020). The time point label of this sample denotes: blood 4 weeks post-SBRT, at nephrectomy. In light of the paper, this sample's treatment or condition label describes: 15 Gy SBRT to primary tumor, nephrectomy 4 weeks later. Library preparation employed the immunoSEQ multiplex PCR assay. The clones in this table, taken by TCRdb from immuneACCESS, are in-frame only. Not every clone is retained; where verified, under half of the shortfall comes from an unresolved V gene, and the cause of the rest is unknown. The sample table lists roughly 58,000 clones, about 80% of them with a count of one. The ten largest clones take up around 6.8% of the sample. The sample in question was blood, obtained from a patient whose treatment included radiotherapy and nephrectomy. The receptors here all came from a man aged 55 to 70 with renal cell carcinoma.

This rearrangement joins TRBV5-8 to TRBJ2-5; the D call may be TRBD1 or TRBD2 (5 bases each). This CDR3 has 15 residues. Deletions cut 4 bases from V and 2 bases from J, with 15 bases between. Germline V gene sequence: CDR1 SGHTS, CDR2 YDEGEE. In DNA form, the CDR3 reads TGTGCCAGCAGCCCTGATGGGGGATTTCAAGAGACCCAGTACTTC. As protein: CASSPDGGFQETQYF.

J is TRBJ1-4 and V is TRBV4-1; D unresolved. The CDR3 has 17 residues. Trimming pared 0 bases from V and 0 bases from J, leaving 11 bases between. CDR1 MGHRA and CDR2 YSYEKL come from the germline V gene. CDR3 region: CASSQDRPFATNEKLFF. The CDR3 DNA is TGCGCCAGCAGCCAAGATAGGCCGTTTGCAACTAATGAAAAACTGTTTTTT.